These 27 T cell receptor beta chains originate from one sample sequenced in a study of cytomegalovirus exposure and HLA in healthy donors. It was with 60 Vbeta and 13 Jbeta primers that the PCR ran. Sequencing used immunoSEQ multiplex PCR; TCRdb keeps in-frame clones, though not all of them. Of some 200,000 clones listed, roughly 80% are singletons. What was sequenced was PBMCs. The origin of the receptors is a man aged 35 to 55 in good health and CMV-seropositive.

The chain uses TRBV30 and TRBJ2-1; 13 bases are a match to TRBD2. This CDR3 contains 14 residues. Germline lookup yields CDR1 GTSNPN and CDR2 SVGIG (reference sequence). V gave up 5 bases and J gave up 7 bases; unmatched junction bases: 5. The CDR3 DNA reads TGTGCCTGGTCCGGGACTAGCGGGGCTAATGAGCAGTTCTTC. As protein: CAWSGTSGANEQFF.

This clone was observed a few times. The V gene is TRBV19, the J gene TRBJ1-1; TRBD1 might be the D (5 bases). CDR1 and CDR2 (germline): LNHDA, SQIVND (reference sequence). This CDR3 is 13 amino acids long. The V end lost 2 bases, the J end lost 8 bases, and 12 bases lay between the germline ends. The CDR3 region has the DNA TGTGCCAGTAGTATACTGGAGGGGTCCGAAGCTTTCTTT. This sequence encodes CASSILEGSEAFF.

This clone has just a few counts. The chain recombines TRBV2 with TRBJ1-1; the D is unclear. The V gene's germline CDR1 is SNHLY and CDR2 FYNNEI. The CDR3 covers 13 residues. Trimming took 4 bases from V and 1 from J, leaving 7 bases between them. The CDR3 DNA reads as TGTGCCAGCAGTGCCCTATGGAACACTGAAGCTTTCTTT. Amino acid sequence: CASSALWNTEAFF.

The gene calls are TRBV7-3 and TRBJ2-5; maybe TRBD2 (7 bases). The germline V and J ends were trimmed by 1 base and 4 bases, with 13 bases remaining between them. This CDR3 spans 15 amino acids. CDR1 is SGHTA, CDR2 FQGTGA, per germline. CDR3 coding DNA: TGTGCCAGCAGCTTAATTGGGGGGGCCGCAGAGACCCAGTACTTC. Translating it yields CASSLIGGAAETQYF.

This sequence joins TRBV7-2 and TRBJ2-2, with 9 bases that match TRBD2. There are 16 residues in the CDR3. The V gene end was trimmed by 5 bases and the J gene end by 7 bases; junction bases not matched to a gene: 11. CDR1 is SGHTA, CDR2 FQGNSA, per germline. The CDR3 sequence is CASSRSLGRGGGELFF. The DNA for the CDR3 is TGTGCCAGCAGCCGAAGTCTAGGGCGGGGGGGCGGGGAGCTGTTTTTT. Using reference TRBV7-2 and TRBJ2-2 for the parts outside the CDR3, the full variable domain is GAGVSQSPSNKVTEKGKDVELRCDPISGHTALYWYRQSLGQGLEFLIYFQGNSAPDKSGLPSDRFSAERTGGSVSTLTIQRTQQEDSAVYLCASSRSLGRGGGELFFGEGSRLTVL.

The chain joins TRBV7-2 to TRBJ2-1, with D tentatively TRBD2 (6 bases). Deletions cut 1 base from V and 9 bases from J, with 16 bases between. The CDR3 loop spans 15 amino acids. Germline V CDR1 and CDR2: SGHTA, FQGNSA. The CDR3 spells CASSLVSGGVGEQFF. The DNA for the CDR3 is TGTGCCAGCAGCTTAGTTAGCGGAGGGGTTGGTGAGCAGTTCTTC.

The chain has TRBV5-4 and TRBJ2-2, with no clear D. CDR3 length: 15 residues. Germline lookup yields CDR1 SGHNT and CDR2 YYREEE (reference sequence). V lost 0 bases to trimming and J lost 2 bases, with 8 bases between them. CDR3 in DNA: TGTGCCAGCAGCTTGGGCCAGATTAACACCGGGGAGCTGTTTTTT. Amino acids: CASSLGQINTGELFF.

Only one count was recorded for this clone. The CDR3 reads CASGSTGGRTGELFF. CDR3 bases: TGTGCCAGCGGATCTACAGGGGGACGCACCGGGGAGCTGTTTTTT. The chain employs TRBV2 and TRBJ2-2; 8 nucleotides line up with TRBD1. The CDR3 sequence is 15 residues long. Germline loops: CDR1 SNHLY, CDR2 FYNNEI. The V gene end was trimmed by 8 bases and the J gene end by 4 bases; junction bases not matched to a gene: 9.

The table lists this clone with a few counts. V gene TRBV28 combines with J gene TRBJ2-6; a possible D gene is TRBD1 (6 bases). V was pared by 2 bases and J by 4 bases, with 12 bases between. CDR3 size: 16 residues. CDR1 is MDHEN, CDR2 SYDVKM, per germline. CDR3 DNA sequence: TGTGCCAGCAGTTTAATTGGGGGCGCGGGGGCCAACGTCCTGACTTTC. It translates to CASSLIGGAGANVLTF.

The chain recombines TRBV6-5 with TRBJ2-1, with D possibly TRBD2 on 5 matching bases. From germline, CDR1 is MNHEY and CDR2 SVGAGI. The CDR3 length is 13 residues. Trimming left V 7 bases short and J 4 bases short, with 11 bases between. The CDR3 nucleotides are TGTGCCAGCACCCGCCGGGGATACAATGAGCAGTTCTTC. Its protein product is CASTRRGYNEQFF.

This sequence joins TRBV6-1 and TRBJ1-6; tentatively, D is TRBD1 (5 bases). The germline CDR1 and CDR2 sequences are MNHNS and SASEGT. The CDR3 runs to 15 residues. Trimming removed 1 base at V and 10 bases at J, with 14 bases between. The CDR3: CASSEVLGGLSPLHF. The CDR3 nucleotides read TGTGCCAGCAGTGAAGTTCTGGGGGGTCTATCACCCCTCCACTTT.

CDR3 DNA sequence: TGTGCCTGGAGTGTACCCGGGGTTAATGAAAAACTGTTTTTT. This gives the protein CAWSVPGVNEKLFF. The V call is TRBV30, the J call TRBJ1-4; D ambiguous. This CDR3 spans 14 amino acids. Trimming cost V 0 bases and J 4 bases, with 9 bases left between them. CDR1 and CDR2 from the germline V gene are GTSNPN and SVGIG (reference sequence).

J is TRBJ2-7 and V is TRBV14; TRBD1 is a possible D gene (6 bases). The germline V and J ends were trimmed by 4 bases and 0 bases, with 10 bases remaining between them. The CDR3 covers 14 residues. Germline loops: CDR1 SGHDN, CDR2 FVKESK. The CDR3 bases are TGTGCCAGCAGCCGGGACATCGACTCCTACGAGCAGTACTTC. This codes for CASSRDIDSYEQYF.

This sequence joins TRBV4-3 and TRBJ1-2; D remains unclear. The CDR3 consists of 14 residues. The V and J ends lost 2 bases and 8 bases respectively, with 15 bases between them. CDR1 is LGHNA and CDR2 is YSLEER in the germline V gene. CDR3 DNA: TGCGCCAGCAGCCAAACCCGAGGCCTAGGAGGCTACACCTTC. Encoded protein: CASSQTRGLGGYTF.

The V and J genes are TRBV4-3 and TRBJ2-3, with 7 bases that match TRBD2. Germline V gene sequence: CDR1 LGHNA, CDR2 YSLEER. This CDR3 has 16 residues. V was pared by 1 base and J by 0 bases, with 4 bases of the junction left unmatched. CDR3 residues: CASSQVSGGSTDTQYF. In DNA form, the CDR3 reads TGCGCCAGCAGCCAAGTATCGGGGGGTAGCACAGATACGCAGTATTTT.

The table lists this clone with a few counts. The chain employs TRBV4-3 and TRBJ2-2; 10 positions agree with TRBD2. V dropped 6 bases and J dropped 6; count of bases not matched to a gene: 7. This CDR3 comprises 15 residues. From germline, CDR1 is LGHNA and CDR2 YSLEER. CDR3 protein: CASRAGLAAAGELFF. CDR3 in DNA: TGCGCCAGCAGGGCAGGACTAGCGGCGGCCGGGGAGCTGTTTTTT.

The V and J genes are TRBV6-1 and TRBJ2-3; 10 bases agree with TRBD2. V shed 6 bases, J shed 7 bases, and the junction held 10 bases outside the gene matches. This CDR3 region has 15 residues. Germline values: CDR1 MNHNS, CDR2 SASEGT. The CDR3 reads CASRDSGGAGHTQYF. CDR3 DNA: TGTGCCAGCAGAGACAGCGGGGGGGCCGGCCATACGCAGTATTTT.

The chain recombines TRBV18 with TRBJ1-5, with D maybe TRBD1 (5 bases). V shed 4 bases and J shed 7 bases, with 14 bases lying between them. Germline V gene lookup returns CDR1 KGHSH and CDR2 LQKENI. The CDR3 extends over 14 amino acids. Here the CDR3 DNA reads TGTGCCAGCTCACAGCAGGGCCGTGGGCAGCCCCAGCATTTT. Its translation: CASSQQGRGQPQHF.

A single count supports this clone. This sequence joins TRBV7-3 and TRBJ1-2, with D perhaps TRBD1 (6 bases). Germline assignment: CDR1 SGHTA and CDR2 FQGTGA. The V gene lost 0 bases and the J gene lost 0 bases, with 11 bases spanning the gap. The CDR3 runs to 16 residues. CDR3 nucleotide sequence: TGTGCCAGCAGCTTAACCGGGACACTTTCTAACTATGGCTACACCTTC. Translating gives CASSLTGTLSNYGYTF.

The J gene is TRBJ1-3, the V gene TRBV7-2; D not resolved. The CDR3 has 15 amino acids. The V end was cut by 1 base, the J end by 0 bases, with 7 bases between. CDR1 and CDR2 (germline): SGHTA, FQGNSA. The CDR3 DNA reads TGTGCCAGCAGCTTAGATGCGAGCTCTGGAAACACCATATATTTT. This encodes CASSLDASSGNTIYF.

J is TRBJ2-1 and V is TRBV2, with 10 bases lining up with TRBD1. Trimming removed 9 bases from V and 6 bases from J; junction bases left unmatched: 11. Per the germline V gene, CDR1 is SNHLY and CDR2 is FYNNEI. The length of the CDR3 is 15 residues. The CDR3 DNA sequence: TGTGCCAGTTTTACCGGGACAGGGGTAGGCAATGAGCAGTTCTTC. Protein product: CASFTGTGVGNEQFF.

This clone was observed once. This chain connects TRBV7-2 to TRBJ2-5, with 10 bases lining up with TRBD1. CDR1 SGHTA and CDR2 FQGNSA come from the germline V gene. The CDR3 spans 16 residues. J was trimmed by 5 bases and V by 5 bases; bases with no gene match: 11. CDR3: CASSAWGDRGRETQYF. DNA for the CDR3: TGTGCCAGCAGCGCTTGGGGCGACAGGGGGCGGGAGACCCAGTACTTC.

This chain joins TRBV4-1 and TRBJ2-5; D may be TRBD2 (6 bases). The J call could be wrong; TRBJ2-7 is a better fit for the DNA end. CDR1 and CDR2 (germline): MGHRA, YSYEKL. This CDR3 contains 14 residues. CDR3 in DNA: TGCGCCAGCAGCCCCCGGGAGAGCTCCTACGAGCAGTACTTC. This gives the protein CASSPRESSYEQYF.

The chain employs TRBV4-2 and TRBJ1-3; D is undetermined. The CDR3 runs 15 residues. The ends were cut back, 0 bases at V and 4 bases at J, with 10 bases in the middle. The germline V gene has CDR1 LGHNA and CDR2 YNFKEQ. The CDR3: CASSQESGTGNTIYF. The CDR3 DNA follows: TGTGCCAGCAGCCAAGAATCGGGAACGGGAAACACCATATATTTT.

V is TRBV29-1 and J is TRBJ1-2; no clear D gene. This CDR3 is 12 amino acids long. V lost 6 bases and J lost 4, with 12 bases in between. CDR1 and CDR2 from the germline V gene are SQVTM and ANQGSEA. CDR3 nucleotide sequence: TGCAGCGTCTTCCGGGTCCTCTATGGCTACACCTTC. It yields the protein CSVFRVLYGYTF.

Here the CDR3 reads CASNNPSYEQYF. CDR3 DNA sequence: TGTGCCAGCAATAACCCCTCCTACGAGCAGTACTTC. The chain links TRBV6-1 to TRBJ2-5; D is undetermined. The last part of the DNA fits TRBJ2-7 better; the J call may be wrong. This CDR3 spans 12 amino acids. Germline V gene data show CDR1 as MNHNS and CDR2 as SASEGT.

The chain joins TRBV9 to TRBJ2-5; maybe TRBD2 (6 bases). The CDR3 covers 15 residues. Trimming removed 4 bases at V and 4 bases at J, with 17 bases between. Per germline, CDR1 SGDLS and CDR2 YYNGEE. The CDR3 region is CASSPLGVSGETQYF. CDR3 sequence (DNA): TGTGCCAGCAGCCCACTTGGGGTTAGCGGAGAGACCCAGTACTTC.